This entry lists 22 T cell receptor beta chains sequenced from one sample in a study of T cell responses to AZD1222 COVID-19 vaccine. TCRdb's copy holds only in-frame clones and misses some; the assay was immunoSEQ multiplex PCR. The table lists 150,000 to 200,000 clones, 90% to 95% of them singletons. The sequencing here drew on peripheral blood, taken on day 0 of AZD1222 vaccination. These receptors were collected from an adult in good health.

V gene TRBV10-2 combines with J gene TRBJ1-4; the D is unclear. Germline CDR1 is WSHSY and CDR2 is SAAADI. The CDR3 runs 17 residues. V dropped 6 bases and J dropped 0 bases, with 17 bases sitting between them. The CDR3 sequence: CASSVGVKPATNEKLFF. CDR3 DNA sequence: TGCGCCAGCAGCGTTGGGGTTAAGCCTGCAACTAATGAAAAACTGTTTTTT.

In nucleotides, the CDR3 is TGTGCCAGCAGCTCCGCGGGTAGCAATCAGCCCCAGCATTTT. It codes for CASSSAGSNQPQHF. V is TRBV11-2 and J is TRBJ1-5, with D unresolved. CDR3 size: 14 residues. V was shortened by 4 bases and J by 0 bases, with 7 bases between the two germline ends. The germline V gene encodes CDR1 SGHAT and CDR2 FQNNGV.

The chain uses TRBV6-5 and TRBJ1-4; no firm D call. The CDR3 sequence is 13 residues long. Germline loops: CDR1 MNHEY, CDR2 SVGAGI. Trimming left V 5 bases short and J 8 bases short, with 12 bases between. The CDR3 DNA reads TGTGCCAGCAGTCCGACGGGTGGGGAAAAACTGTTTTTT. The encoded protein is CASSPTGGEKLFF.

This chain uses TRBV5-6 with TRBJ1-4, with D unresolved. The CDR3 length is 14 residues. Trimming stripped 5 bases from V and 8 bases from J, with 16 bases between. Germline V CDR1 and CDR2: SGHDT, YYEEEE. The CDR3, as DNA: TGTGCCAGCAGAGTACGCGGACGGAGGGAAAAACTGTTTTTT. Translation: CASRVRGRREKLFF.

Only one count was recorded for this clone. The chain links TRBV19 to TRBJ2-1; TRBD2 matches at 8 bases. The V and J ends lost 3 bases and 9 bases, in that order; junction bases with no gene match: 10. This CDR3 region has 15 residues. Per germline, CDR1 LNHDA and CDR2 SQIVND (reference sequence). The CDR3 nucleotides are TGTGCCAGTAGTATCATAGCGGGATATGAGGGTGAGCAGTTCTTC. Translated: CASSIIAGYEGEQFF.

V usage is TRBV4-1 and J usage is TRBJ1-2; D is uncertain. Germline V CDR1 and CDR2: MGHRA, YSYEKL. The V and J ends lost 2 bases and 8 bases respectively, with 15 bases between them. The CDR3 totals 14 residues. CDR3 bases: TGCGCCAGCAGCCAATCCCCGCGGGCCGGCGGCTACACCTTC. Translated: CASSQSPRAGGYTF.

V is TRBV10-3 and J is TRBJ2-5; D not certain. CDR3 size: 14 residues. Germline assignment: CDR1 ENHRY and CDR2 SYGVKD. V was shortened by 0 bases and J by 1 base, with 6 bases between the two germline ends. CDR3 in amino acids: CAISESRAQETQYF. The CDR3 DNA is TGTGCCATCAGTGAGTCAAGGGCCCAAGAGACCCAGTACTTC.

The chain uses TRBV13 and TRBJ1-2, with D possibly matching TRBD1 (5 bases). The CDR3 loop spans 11 amino acids. V was pared by 10 bases and J by 6 bases, with 12 bases between. Per the germline V gene, CDR1 is PRHDT and CDR2 is FYEKMQ (reference sequence). The CDR3 here is CATLGGDGYTF. CDR3 nucleotides: TGTGCCACCCTGGGGGGGGATGGCTACACCTTC. Full variable domain (remainder filled in from reference TRBV13 and TRBJ1-2): AAGVIQSPRHLIKEKRETATLKCYPIPRHDTVYWYQQGPGQDPQFLISFYEKMQSDKGSIPDRFSAQQFSDYHSELNMSSLELGDSALYFCATLGGDGYTFGSGTRLTVV.

The CDR3 sequence is CASSLNGENTEAFF. The CDR3 DNA sequence: TGTGCCAGCAGTTTAAACGGTGAAAACACTGAAGCTTTCTTT. The V call is TRBV27, the J call TRBJ1-1; no clear D gene. The CDR3 extends over 14 amino acids. CDR1 is MNHEY, CDR2 SMNVEV, per germline (reference sequence). V lost 2 bases to trimming and J lost 2 bases, with 9 bases between them.

This chain connects TRBV7-9 to TRBJ1-2; a possible D gene is TRBD1 (5 bases). Trimming pared 4 bases from V and 4 bases from J, leaving 10 bases between. The germline V gene has CDR1 SEHNR and CDR2 FQNEAQ (reference sequence). The CDR3 loop spans 13 amino acids. The CDR3 reads CASSSQQAYGYTF. CDR3 in DNA: TGTGCCAGCAGCTCTCAACAGGCCTATGGCTACACCTTC.

The chain recombines TRBV2 with TRBJ2-1; D ambiguous. The V end was cut by 7 bases, the J end by 2 bases, with 6 bases between. CDR3 length: 12 amino acids. The germline gives CDR1 SNHLY, CDR2 FYNNEI. CDR3: CASNSPYNEQFF. CDR3 DNA: TGTGCCAGCAACAGCCCCTACAATGAGCAGTTCTTC.

This clone was counted a single time. This chain joins TRBV7-9 and TRBJ1-4; D unresolved. CDR3 size: 14 residues. In germline, CDR1 is SEHNR, CDR2 FQNEAQ (reference sequence). V was clipped by 5 bases and J by 0 bases, with 7 bases between them. CDR3 protein: CASSQRTTNEKLFF. DNA of the CDR3: TGTGCCAGCAGCCAGCGTACAACTAATGAAAAACTGTTTTTT.

The chain joins TRBV19 to TRBJ2-3, with 8 nucleotides matching TRBD2. The CDR3 has 15 amino acids. Germline assignment: CDR1 LNHDA and CDR2 SQIVND (reference sequence). V shed 4 bases, J shed 2 bases, and the junction held 5 bases outside the gene matches. As DNA, the CDR3 is TGTGCCAGTAGTAAATTAGCGGGACCCACAGATACGCAGTATTTT. Its translation is CASSKLAGPTDTQYF.

The rearrangement uses TRBV5-6 and TRBJ1-5; D perhaps matches TRBD1 (5 bases). The germline V and J ends were trimmed by 5 bases and 7 bases, with 10 bases remaining between them. Germline V gives CDR1 SGHDT, CDR2 YYEEEE. The length of the CDR3 is 12 residues. The CDR3 protein is CASRVQGQPQHF. The CDR3 DNA reads as TGTGCCAGCAGGGTCCAGGGACAGCCCCAGCATTTT.

In this sample, this clone turned up a few times. The rearrangement joins TRBV6-5 to TRBJ2-7, with TRBD1 matching over 7 bases. Germline V lookup: CDR1 MNHEY, CDR2 SVGAGI. The ends lost 8 bases at V and 5 bases at J; junction bases unmatched: 6. The CDR3 is made up of 12 amino acids. This CDR3 is CASVWDSHEQYF. CDR3 nucleotides: TGTGCCAGCGTATGGGACAGCCACGAGCAGTACTTC.

The J gene is TRBJ1-2, the V gene TRBV7-9, with unresolved D. Trimming took off 1 base at V and 4 bases at J, with 7 bases between the two ends. Germline CDR1 reads SEHNR; CDR2 reads FQNEAQ (reference sequence). The CDR3 sequence is 13 residues long. The CDR3 DNA is TGTGCCAGCAGCTTAGGTGCTTCCTATGGCTACACCTTC. Translating it yields CASSLGASYGYTF.

This rearrangement joins TRBV2 to TRBJ1-2, with a tentative D call TRBD1 (5 bases). The V end was cut by 2 bases, the J end by 5 bases, with 9 bases between. Per germline, CDR1 SNHLY and CDR2 FYNNEI. CDR3 length equals 13 residues. The DNA for the CDR3 is TGTGCCAGCAGTGAAAGGGGACCATATGGCTACACCTTC. Translation gives CASSERGPYGYTF. Filled out from reference TRBV2 and TRBJ1-2, the complete variable domain reads EPEVTQTPSHQVTQMGQEVILRCVPISNHLYFYWYRQILGQKVEFLVSFYNNEISEKSEIFDDQFSVERPDGSNFTLKIRSTKLEDSAMYFCASSERGPYGYTFGSGTRLTVV.

The V gene is TRBV6-6, the J gene TRBJ2-5, with D perhaps matching TRBD1 or TRBD2 (6 bases each). The V gene lost 4 bases and the J gene lost 5 bases, with 14 bases spanning the gap. This CDR3 is 14 amino acids long. Germline values: CDR1 MNHNY, CDR2 SVGAGI (reference sequence). CDR3 loop: CASSWDLRGETQYF. In DNA, the CDR3 is TGTGCCAGCAGTTGGGACTTGAGGGGGGAGACCCAGTACTTC.

V usage is TRBV6-5 and J usage is TRBJ2-7; D gene ambiguous. Trimming removed 5 bases at V and 2 bases at J, with 7 bases between. The germline CDR1 and CDR2 sequences are MNHEY and SVGAGI. The CDR3 extends over 12 amino acids. Here the CDR3 DNA reads TGTGCCAGCAGTCAGAACACCTACGAGCAGTACTTC. Residues: CASSQNTYEQYF.

A few counts support this clone. Distinct nucleotide sequences in the sample also encode this CDR3. The chain carries TRBV7-2 and TRBJ1-3; no definite D call. Trimming removed 8 bases from V and 0 bases from J, with 11 bases in between. The CDR3 is 14 residues long. Germline CDR1 reads SGHTA; CDR2 reads FQGNSA. As DNA, the CDR3 is TGTGCCAGCTCCCCATCGAACTCTGGAAACACCATATATTTT. As protein: CASSPSNSGNTIYF.

This sequence joins TRBV5-6 and TRBJ1-2, with D unclear. The CDR3 is made up of 18 amino acids. Germline assignment: CDR1 SGHDT and CDR2 YYEEEE. With 1 base removed from V and 0 bases from J, the gap between germline ends came to 19 bases. The CDR3 sequence: CASSLLTSRIVSNYGYTF. The CDR3 DNA reads TGTGCCAGCAGCTTGCTTACGTCCCGTATAGTATCTAACTATGGCTACACCTTC.

The V call is TRBV5-1, the J call TRBJ1-1; TRBD1 is a possible D gene (6 bases). Germline loops: CDR1 SGHRS, CDR2 YFSETQ. The V end was cut by 4 bases, the J end by 7 bases, with 17 bases between. The CDR3 is 14 amino acids. CDR3 region: CASSVSPGDLEAFF. The CDR3 DNA reads TGCGCCAGCAGCGTTTCACCAGGGGATCTTGAAGCTTTCTTT.